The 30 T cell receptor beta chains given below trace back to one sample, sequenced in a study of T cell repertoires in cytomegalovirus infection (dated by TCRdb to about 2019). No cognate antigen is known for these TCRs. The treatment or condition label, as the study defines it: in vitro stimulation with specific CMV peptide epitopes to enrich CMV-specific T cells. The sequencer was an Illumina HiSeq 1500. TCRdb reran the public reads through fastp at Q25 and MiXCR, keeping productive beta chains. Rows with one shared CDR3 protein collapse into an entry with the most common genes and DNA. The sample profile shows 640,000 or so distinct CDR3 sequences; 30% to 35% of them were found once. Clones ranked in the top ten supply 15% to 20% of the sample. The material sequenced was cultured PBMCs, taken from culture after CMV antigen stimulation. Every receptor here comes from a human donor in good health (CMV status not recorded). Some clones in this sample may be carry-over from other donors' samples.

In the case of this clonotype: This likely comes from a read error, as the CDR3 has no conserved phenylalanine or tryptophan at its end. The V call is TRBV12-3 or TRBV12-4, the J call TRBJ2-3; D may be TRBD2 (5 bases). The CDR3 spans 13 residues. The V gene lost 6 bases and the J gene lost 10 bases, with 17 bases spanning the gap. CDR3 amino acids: CASSFSWESAQYS. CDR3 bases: TGTGCCAGCAGCTTCTCCTGGGAGTCAGCGCAGTATTCT.

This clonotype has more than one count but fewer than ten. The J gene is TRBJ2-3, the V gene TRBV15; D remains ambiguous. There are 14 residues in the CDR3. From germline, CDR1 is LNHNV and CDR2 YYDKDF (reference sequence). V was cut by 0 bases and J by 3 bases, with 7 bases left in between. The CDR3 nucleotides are TGTGCCACCAGCAGAGACACTCATACAGATACGCAGTATTTT. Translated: CATSRDTHTDTQYF.

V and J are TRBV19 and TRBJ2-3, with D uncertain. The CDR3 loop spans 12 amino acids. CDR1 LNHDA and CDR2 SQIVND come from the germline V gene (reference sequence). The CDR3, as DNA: TGTGCGGTAGGGCCGACCACAGATACGCAGTATTTT. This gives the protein CAVGPTTDTQYF.

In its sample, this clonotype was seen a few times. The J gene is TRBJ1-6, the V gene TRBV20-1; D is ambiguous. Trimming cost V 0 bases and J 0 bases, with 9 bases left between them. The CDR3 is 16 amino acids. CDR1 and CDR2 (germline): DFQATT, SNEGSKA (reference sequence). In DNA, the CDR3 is TGCAGTGCTAGAGATCGTGTAGGCTCCTATAATTCACCCCTCCACTTT. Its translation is CSARDRVGSYNSPLHF.

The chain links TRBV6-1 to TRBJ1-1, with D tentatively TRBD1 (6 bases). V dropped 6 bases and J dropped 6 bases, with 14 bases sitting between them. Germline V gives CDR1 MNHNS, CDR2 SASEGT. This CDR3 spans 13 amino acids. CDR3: CASSAITGSEAFF. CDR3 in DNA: TGTGCCAGCAGCGCTATTACAGGGTCTGAAGCTTTCTTT.

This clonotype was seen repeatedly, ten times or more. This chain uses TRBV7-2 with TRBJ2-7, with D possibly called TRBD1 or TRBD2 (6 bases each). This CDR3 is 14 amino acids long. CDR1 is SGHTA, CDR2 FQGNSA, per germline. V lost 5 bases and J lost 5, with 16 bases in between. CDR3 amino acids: CASSPQGGGHEQYF. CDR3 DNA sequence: TGTGCCAGCAGCCCGCAAGGAGGGGGTCACGAGCAGTACTTC.

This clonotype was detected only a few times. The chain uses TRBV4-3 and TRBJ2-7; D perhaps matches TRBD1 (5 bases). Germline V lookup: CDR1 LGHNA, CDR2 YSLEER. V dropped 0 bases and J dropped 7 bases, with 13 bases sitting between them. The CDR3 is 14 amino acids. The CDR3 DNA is TGCGCCAGCAGCCAAGAAGTCAGGGAAAGAGAGCAGTACTTC. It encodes CASSQEVREREQYF.

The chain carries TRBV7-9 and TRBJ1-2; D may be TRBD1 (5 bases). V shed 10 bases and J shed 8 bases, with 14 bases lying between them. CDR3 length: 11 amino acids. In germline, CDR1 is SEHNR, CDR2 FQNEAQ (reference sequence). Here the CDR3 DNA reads TGTGCCATTCGGGAGGGGATCGGCTACACCTTC. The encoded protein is CAIREGIGYTF.

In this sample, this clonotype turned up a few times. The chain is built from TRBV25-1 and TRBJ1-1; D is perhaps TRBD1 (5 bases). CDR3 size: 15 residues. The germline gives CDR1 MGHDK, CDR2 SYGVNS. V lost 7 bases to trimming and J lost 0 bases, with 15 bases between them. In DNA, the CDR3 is TGTGCCAGCACAGCACGGGACGGGATGAACACTGAAGCTTTCTTT. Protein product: CASTARDGMNTEAFF.

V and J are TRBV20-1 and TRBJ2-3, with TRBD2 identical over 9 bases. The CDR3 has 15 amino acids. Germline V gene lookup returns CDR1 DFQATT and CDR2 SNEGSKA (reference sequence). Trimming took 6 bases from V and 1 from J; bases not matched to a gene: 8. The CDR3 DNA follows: TGCAGTGCCGCGGGTCCTAGCGGGGGCACAGATACGCAGTATTTT. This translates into CSAAGPSGGTDTQYF.

DNA for the CDR3: TGTGCCAGCAGCTTCGGGGATTCAGCCGGGGAGCTGTTTTTT. Its protein product is CASSFGDSAGELFF. The V and J genes are TRBV5-6 and TRBJ2-2; maybe TRBD2 (5 bases). CDR1 is SGHDT, CDR2 YYEEEE, per germline. The germline V and J ends were trimmed by 2 bases and 6 bases, with 11 bases remaining between them. The CDR3 extends over 14 amino acids.

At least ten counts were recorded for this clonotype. As DNA, the CDR3 is TGTGCCAGCAGCTTGAGGAGGACTAGCGGGGGGGCGGAGACCCAGTACTTC. Translation gives CASSLRRTSGGAETQYF. This chain joins TRBV7-2 and TRBJ2-5; 15 nucleotides line up with TRBD2. Unmatched junction bases numbered 7, after V lost 3 bases and J lost 5 bases. The CDR3 covers 17 residues. Per the germline V gene, CDR1 is SGHTA and CDR2 is FQGNSA.

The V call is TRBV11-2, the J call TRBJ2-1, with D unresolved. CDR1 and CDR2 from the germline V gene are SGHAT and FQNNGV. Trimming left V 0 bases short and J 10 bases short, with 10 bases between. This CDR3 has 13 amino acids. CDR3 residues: CASSLDGLWEQFF. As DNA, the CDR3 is TGTGCCAGCAGCTTAGACGGCCTTTGGGAGCAGTTCTTC.

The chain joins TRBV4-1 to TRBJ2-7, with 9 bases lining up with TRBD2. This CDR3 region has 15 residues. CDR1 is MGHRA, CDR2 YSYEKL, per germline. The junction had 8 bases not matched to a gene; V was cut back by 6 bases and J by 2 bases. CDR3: CASRLIAGETYEQYF. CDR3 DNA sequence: TGCGCCAGCAGACTCATAGCGGGGGAAACCTACGAGCAGTACTTC.

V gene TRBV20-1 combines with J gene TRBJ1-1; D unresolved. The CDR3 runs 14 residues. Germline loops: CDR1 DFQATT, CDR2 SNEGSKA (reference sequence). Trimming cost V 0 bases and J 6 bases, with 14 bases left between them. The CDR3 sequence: CSAREGGGPPEAFF. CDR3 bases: TGCAGTGCTAGAGAGGGTGGCGGGCCCCCTGAAGCTTTCTTT.

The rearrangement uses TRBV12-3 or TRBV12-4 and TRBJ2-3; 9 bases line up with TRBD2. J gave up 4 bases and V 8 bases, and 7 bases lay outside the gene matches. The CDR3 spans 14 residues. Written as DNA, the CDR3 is TGTGCCAGCCGGGGAACTAGCGGGTCAGATACGCAGTATTTT. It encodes CASRGTSGSDTQYF.

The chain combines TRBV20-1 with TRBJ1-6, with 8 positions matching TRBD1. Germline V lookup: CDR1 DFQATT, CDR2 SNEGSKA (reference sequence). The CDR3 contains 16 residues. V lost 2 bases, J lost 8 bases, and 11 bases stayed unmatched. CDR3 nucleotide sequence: TGCAGTGCTAGAAGCCCCGGGCAGGGGGCTGATTCACCCCTCCACTTT. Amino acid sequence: CSARSPGQGADSPLHF.

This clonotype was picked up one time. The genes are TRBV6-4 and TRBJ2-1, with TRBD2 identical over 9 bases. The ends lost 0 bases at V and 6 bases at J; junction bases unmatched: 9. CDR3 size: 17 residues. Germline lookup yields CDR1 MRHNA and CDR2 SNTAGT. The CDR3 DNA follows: TGTGCCAGCAGTGACTCCTTCCGCGGGGGGGCTAGCAATGAGCAGTTCTTC. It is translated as CASSDSFRGGASNEQFF.

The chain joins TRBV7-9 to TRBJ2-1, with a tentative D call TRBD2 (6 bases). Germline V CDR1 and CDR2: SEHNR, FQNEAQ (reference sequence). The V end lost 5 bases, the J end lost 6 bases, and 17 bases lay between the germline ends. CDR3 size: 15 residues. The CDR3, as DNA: TGTGCCAGCAGCGCCCGGGAGCGGAGGGGCAATGAGCAGTTCTTC. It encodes CASSARERRGNEQFF.

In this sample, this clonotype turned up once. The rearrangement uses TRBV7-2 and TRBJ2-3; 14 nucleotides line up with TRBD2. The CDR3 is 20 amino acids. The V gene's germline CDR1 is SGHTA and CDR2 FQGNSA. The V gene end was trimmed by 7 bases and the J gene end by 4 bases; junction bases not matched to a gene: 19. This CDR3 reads CASTPGGLGLAGVRPDTQYF. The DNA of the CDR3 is TGTGCCAGCACCCCAGGGGGATTGGGACTAGCGGGAGTCAGGCCAGATACGCAGTATTTT. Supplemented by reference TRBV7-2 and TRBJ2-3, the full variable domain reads GAGVSQSPSNKVTEKGKDVELRCDPISGHTALYWYRQSLGQGLEFLIYFQGNSAPDKSGLPSDRFSAERTGGSVSTLTIQRTQQEDSAVYLCASTPGGLGLAGVRPDTQYFGPGTRLTVL.

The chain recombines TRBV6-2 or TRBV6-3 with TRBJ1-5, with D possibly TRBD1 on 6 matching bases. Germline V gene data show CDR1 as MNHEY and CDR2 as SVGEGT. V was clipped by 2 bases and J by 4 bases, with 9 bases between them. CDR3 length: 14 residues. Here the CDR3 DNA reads TGTGCCAGCAGTTACCTGGACAGAAATCAGCCCCAGCATTTT. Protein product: CASSYLDRNQPQHF.

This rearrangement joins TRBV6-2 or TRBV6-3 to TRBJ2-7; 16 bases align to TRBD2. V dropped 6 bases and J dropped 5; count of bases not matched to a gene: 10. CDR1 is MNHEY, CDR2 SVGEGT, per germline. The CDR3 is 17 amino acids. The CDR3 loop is CASSTGTSGRAIDEQYF. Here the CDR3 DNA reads TGTGCCAGCAGCACCGGGACTAGCGGGAGGGCCATCGACGAGCAGTACTTC.

DNA of the CDR3: TGTGCCAGCAGCCTGGGGGGGGCGGGTGAGCCAGATACGCAGTATTTT. Translating it yields CASSLGGAGEPDTQYF. The chain couples TRBV11-2 to TRBJ2-3; maybe TRBD2 (7 bases). Germline V lookup: CDR1 SGHAT, CDR2 FQNNGV. CDR3 length: 16 amino acids. Trimming removed 5 bases at V and 4 bases at J, with 19 bases between.

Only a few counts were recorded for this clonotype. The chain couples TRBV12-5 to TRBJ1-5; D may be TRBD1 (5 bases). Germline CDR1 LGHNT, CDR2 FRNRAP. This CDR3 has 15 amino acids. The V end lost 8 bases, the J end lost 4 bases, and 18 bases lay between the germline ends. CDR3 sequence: CASSKTEPRNQPQHF. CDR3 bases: TGTGCTAGTTCCAAGACAGAACCTAGAAATCAGCCCCAGCATTTT.

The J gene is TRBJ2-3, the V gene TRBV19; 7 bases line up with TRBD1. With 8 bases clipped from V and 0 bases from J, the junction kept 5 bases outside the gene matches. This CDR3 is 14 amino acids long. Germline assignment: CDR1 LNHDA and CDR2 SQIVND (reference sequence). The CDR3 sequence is CASRVTGSTDTQYF. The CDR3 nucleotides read TGTGCCAGTCGGGTGACAGGGAGCACAGATACGCAGTATTTT.

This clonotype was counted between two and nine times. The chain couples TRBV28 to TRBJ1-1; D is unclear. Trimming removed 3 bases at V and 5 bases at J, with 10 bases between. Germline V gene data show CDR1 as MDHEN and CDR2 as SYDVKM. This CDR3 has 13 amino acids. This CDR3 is CASSFRVGTEAFF. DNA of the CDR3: TGTGCCAGCAGTTTCCGGGTCGGGACTGAAGCTTTCTTT.

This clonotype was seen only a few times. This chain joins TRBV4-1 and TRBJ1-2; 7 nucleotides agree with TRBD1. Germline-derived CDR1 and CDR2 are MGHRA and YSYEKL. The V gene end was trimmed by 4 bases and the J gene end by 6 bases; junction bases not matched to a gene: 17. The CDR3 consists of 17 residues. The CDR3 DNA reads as TGCGCCAGCAGCCGATATGAATCGACAGGGCTACACGATGGCTACACCTTC. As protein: CASSRYESTGLHDGYTF.

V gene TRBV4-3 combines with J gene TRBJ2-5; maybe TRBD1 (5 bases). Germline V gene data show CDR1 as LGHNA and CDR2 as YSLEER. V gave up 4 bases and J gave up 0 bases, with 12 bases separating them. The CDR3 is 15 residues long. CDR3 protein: CASSRRTNHQETQYF. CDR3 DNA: TGCGCCAGCAGCCGTAGGACAAACCACCAAGAGACCCAGTACTTC.

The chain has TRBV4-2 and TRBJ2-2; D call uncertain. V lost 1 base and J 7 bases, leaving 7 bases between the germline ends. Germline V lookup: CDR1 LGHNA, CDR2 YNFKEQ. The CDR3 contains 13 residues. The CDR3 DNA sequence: TGTGCCAGCAGCCAAGGGAGAGGCGGGGAGCTGTTTTTT. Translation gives CASSQGRGGELFF.

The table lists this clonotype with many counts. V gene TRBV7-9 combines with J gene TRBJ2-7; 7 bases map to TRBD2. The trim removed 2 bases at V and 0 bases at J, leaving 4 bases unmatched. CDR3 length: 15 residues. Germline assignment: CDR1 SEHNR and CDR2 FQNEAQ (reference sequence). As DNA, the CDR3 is TGTGCCAGCAGCTTAAGGCGGGGGAACTCCTACGAGCAGTACTTC. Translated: CASSLRRGNSYEQYF.